This T cell receptor beta chain stems from a study of cytomegalovirus exposure and HLA in healthy donors. Study-wide context: Drawn from HLA-typed donors, around 85 million unique TCRs were held in an early data release. Findings of the study overall: TCR beta V- and J-gene trimming, according to a later analysis, was linked to a missense DCLRE1C variant.

A word on this clone: Its antigen is not known.

The PCR made use of 60 Vbeta and 13 Jbeta primers. Data came from immunoSEQ multiplex PCR; TCRdb stores just in-frame clones and leaves some out. Of 120,000 or so clones detected, 75% to 90% appear once; the ten largest clones hold 2% to 3%. This clonotype was obtained from a man aged 25 to 40 in good health and CMV-seronegative. The specimen was PBMCs.

The CDR3 DNA sequence: TGTGCCTGGAGTGGACTAGCGGGGCCGTACGAGCAGTACTTC. Protein: CAWSGLAGPYEQYF. The rearrangement joins TRBV30 to TRBJ2-7; 11 bases match TRBD2. The CDR3 has 14 amino acids. Germline CDR1 and CDR2: GTSNPN and SVGIG (reference sequence). V lost 1 base to trimming and J lost 4 bases; unmatched junction nucleotides: 3.